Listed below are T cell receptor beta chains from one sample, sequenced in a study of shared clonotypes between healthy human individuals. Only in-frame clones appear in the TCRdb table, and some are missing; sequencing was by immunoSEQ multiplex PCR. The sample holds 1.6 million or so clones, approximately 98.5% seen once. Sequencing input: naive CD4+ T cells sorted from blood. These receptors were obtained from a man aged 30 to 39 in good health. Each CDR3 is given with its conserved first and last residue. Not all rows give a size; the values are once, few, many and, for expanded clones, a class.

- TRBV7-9 CASSFIAGQLNEKLFF
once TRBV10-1 CASSVGGRNEQYF
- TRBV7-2 CASSEDWGAGPREQYF
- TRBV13 CASSSPQGFGTDTQYF
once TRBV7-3 CASSLTAPGTTDTQYF
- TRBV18 CASSTLPGRALFEQYF
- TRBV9 CASSVAGGPTLTDTQYF
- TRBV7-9 CASSPTGLNYNEQFF
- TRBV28 CATAPYQATNEKLFF
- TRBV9 CASSSSGSSYEQYF
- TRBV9 CASSVDGRQGIENEKLFF
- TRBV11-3 CASSNHRVPGELFF
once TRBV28 CASSLGIRTSGANVLTF
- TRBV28 CASTTPRGGNEKLFF
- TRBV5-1 CASSLGKLDTQYF
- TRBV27 CASSLSLLTLAKNIQYF
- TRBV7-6 CASSASGVTDTQYF
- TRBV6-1 CASSRGGNYGYTF
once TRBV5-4 CASSLGGPAETQYF
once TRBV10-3 CAISKGTGLNTEAFF
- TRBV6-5 CASSPRQGNQPQHF
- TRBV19 CASRSEGTSEQYF
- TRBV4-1 CASSLNSGRRRETQYF
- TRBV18 CASSPARGDYEQYF
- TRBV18 CASSLLSGVNTEAFF
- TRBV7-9 CASSPGDEQFF
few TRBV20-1 CSARPRVEQFF
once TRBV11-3 CASSLGQREAFF
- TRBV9 CASSVVSGSFADTQYF
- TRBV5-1 CASSLSGGGNHVGSGNTIYF
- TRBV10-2 CASSLPANYGYTF
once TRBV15 CATSRDNVLRANEQFF
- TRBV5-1 CASSSTASGANVLTF
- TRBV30 CACNPGPSSNTGELFF
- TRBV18 CASSPRTFTDTQYF
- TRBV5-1 CASSLNQGSDEQYF
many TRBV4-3 CASSQGDRGSGANVLTF
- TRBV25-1 CASSLTTSSYEQYF
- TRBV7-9 CASSFSTSRGEQFF
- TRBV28 CASRPGGPSGEQYF
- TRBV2 CASSEDRSYGYTF
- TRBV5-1 CASSPGTGMLYEQYF
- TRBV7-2 CASSLFGTGANYGYTF
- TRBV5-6 CASSLGLQETQYF